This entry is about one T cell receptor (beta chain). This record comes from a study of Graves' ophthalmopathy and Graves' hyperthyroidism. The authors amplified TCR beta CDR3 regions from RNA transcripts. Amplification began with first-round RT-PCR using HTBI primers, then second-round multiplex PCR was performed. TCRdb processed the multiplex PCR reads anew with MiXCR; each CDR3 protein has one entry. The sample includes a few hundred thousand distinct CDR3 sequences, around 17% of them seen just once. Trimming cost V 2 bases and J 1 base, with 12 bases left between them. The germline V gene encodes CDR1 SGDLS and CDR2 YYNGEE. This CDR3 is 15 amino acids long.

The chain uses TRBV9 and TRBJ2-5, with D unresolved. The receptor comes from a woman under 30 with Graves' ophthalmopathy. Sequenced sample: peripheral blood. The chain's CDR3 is CASSVDGRSQETQYF. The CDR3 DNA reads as TGTGCCAGCAGCGTCGACGGCCGAAGCCAAGAGACCCAGTACTTC.